This T cell receptor beta chain was obtained from a study of cytomegalovirus exposure and HLA in healthy donors. Worth noting for this clone: Its cognate antigen is unknown.

Study-level points and caveats: Under 20,000 TCR beta sequences were associated with HLA alleles at 0.05 false discovery rate in a later analysis. CMV serostatus was the only recorded immune exposure for donors.

PCR was performed using 60 Vbeta and 13 Jbeta primers. This table comes from immunoSEQ multiplex PCR, and its TCRdb copy is limited to in-frame clones, with some not included. Found here are about 130,000 clones, 80% of them singletons; the top ten hold about 4.9%. This CDR3 region has 14 residues. The V gene's germline CDR1 is SGHAT and CDR2 FQNNGV. Germline trimming cut 6 bases from V and 6 bases from J; bases unmatched to any gene: 6. Donors sampled were nominally healthy, though unrecorded immune exposures were likely. This chain links TRBV11-2 with TRBJ2-4; 9 bases line up with TRBD1. The TCR originated in a man in his thirties or forties in good health. The sequenced material came from PBMCs. This chain's CDR3 is CASRPQGASNIQYF. The CDR3 DNA follows: TGTGCCAGCAGACCACAGGGGGCTTCAAACATTCAGTACTTC. The variable domain in full, with the rest retrieved from reference TRBV11-2 and TRBJ2-4, is EAGVAQSPRYKIIEKRQSVAFWCNPISGHATLYWYQQILGQGPKLLIQFQNNGVVDDSQLPKDRFSAERLKGVDSTLKIQPAKLEDSAVYLCASRPQGASNIQYFGAGTRLSVL.